The rows below give T cell receptor beta chains drawn from one sample of a study of T cell changes during pregnancy in multiple sclerosis. Profiled with immunoSEQ multiplex PCR; TCRdb holds only in-frame clones, not every one. The sample lists around 70,000 clones; roughly nine tenths were seen once. The source was peripheral blood, collected in the first trimester of pregnancy. The receptors derive from a female donor in good health, enrolled as a control in a pregnancy study. The CDR3 runs from the conserved cysteine through the conserved F or W. Fields, in order: D gene, clone size, V gene, J gene, CDR3 length, CDR3 DNA, CDR3 protein. D genes are given only for firm matches. Clone size is shown for a subset of rows, as once, few, many or a class of expanded clone.

>.|once|TRBV6-6|TRBJ2-1|13
TGTGCCAGCGCGAGCACCTCCTACAATGAGCAGTTCTTC
CASASTSYNEQFF
>TRBD2|.|TRBV6-1|TRBJ2-5|15
TGTGCCAGCAGTGATAGGTCTAGCGGGCAAGAGACCCAGTACTTC
CASSDRSSGQETQYF
>.|.|TRBV29-1|TRBJ2-3|12
TGCAGCTCCCTGTATTCCACAGATACGCAGTATTTT
CSSLYSTDTQYF
>TRBD2|.|TRBV2|TRBJ2-3|14
TGTGCCAGTAATAGCGGGAGGGCCCCAGATACGCAGTATTTT
CASNSGRAPDTQYF
>TRBD1|.|TRBV18|TRBJ1-1|13
TGTGCCAGCTCACGGGACAGGGGGGATGAAGCTTTCTTT
CASSRDRGDEAFF
>TRBD2|.|TRBV2|TRBJ2-3|15
TGTGCCACGGGACTAGCGGGAGGGTCCACAGATACGCAGTATTTT
CATGLAGGSTDTQYF
>TRBD2|.|TRBV6-6|TRBJ2-5|13
TGTGCCAGCAGTCTGGGGGGGGTAGAGACCCAGTACTTC
CASSLGGVETQYF
>.|.|TRBV4-1|TRBJ1-5|14
TGCGCCAGCAGCCAGATCTGGCACAATCAGCCCCAGCATTTT
CASSQIWHNQPQHF
>TRBD2|.|TRBV5-6|TRBJ2-7|15
TGTGCCAGCAGCGAGGGGACTAGCGGGCTCTACGAGCAGTACTTC
CASSEGTSGLYEQYF
>TRBD2|.|TRBV5-1|TRBJ2-7|14
TGCGCCAGCAGCCCACTGAGCGGGAGTTTAGTGCAGTACTTC
CASSPLSGSLVQYF
>TRBD2|.|TRBV19|TRBJ2-1|15
TGTGCCAGTAGTATCTTCGCTAGCGGGAGCGATGAGCAGTTCTTC
CASSIFASGSDEQFF
>.|.|TRBV4-1|TRBJ2-3|15
TGCGCCAGCAGCCCACAGGGGACTAGCACAGATACGCAGTATTTT
CASSPQGTSTDTQYF
>TRBD2|.|TRBV19|TRBJ2-1|17
TGTGCCAGTAGTAAACTAGCGGAAATATACGAATACAATGAGCAGTTCTTC
CASSKLAEIYEYNEQFF
>TRBD1|once|TRBV10-3|TRBJ2-3|15
TGTGCCATCAGTGAGTCATACAGGGGTTGGGATACGCAGTATTTT
CAISESYRGWDTQYF
>TRBD2|once|TRBV10-2|TRBJ2-1|14
TGCGCCGTCGGAAGCGGGAGTCCGTTCAATGAGCAGTTCTTC
CAVGSGSPFNEQFF
>TRBD2|.|TRBV4-1|TRBJ2-3|16
TGCGCCAGCAGCCTTAGCGGGAGGGCCTTGGTAGATACGCAGTATTTT
CASSLSGRALVDTQYF
>.|once|TRBV11-2|TRBJ1-1|12
TGTGCCAGCAGCTTAAGGGGGACTGAAGCTTTCTTT
CASSLRGTEAFF
>.|.|TRBV7-6|TRBJ1-4|17
TGTGCCAGCAGCTTAGGGCAGGGGCGGGCAACTAATGAAAAACTGTTTTTT
CASSLGQGRATNEKLFF
>TRBD2|.|TRBV5-1|TRBJ2-3|17
TGCGCCAGCAGCTTGGGACTAGCGGGAGGTGAGGCAGATACGCAGTATTTT
CASSLGLAGGEADTQYF
>TRBD1|.|TRBV30|TRBJ2-2|14
TGTGCCTGGAACCTGGACAGGGGGCATGGGGAGCTGTTTTTT
CAWNLDRGHGELFF
>.|.|TRBV28|TRBJ1-2|15
TGTGCCAGCAGTGGGGGGGCTCAAAGGGGCTATGGCTACACCTTC
CASSGGAQRGYGYTF
>TRBD1|once|TRBV5-4|TRBJ2-7|14
TGTGCCAGCAGGCCGGGACAGGGGGCCTACGAGCAGTACTTC
CASRPGQGAYEQYF
>.|.|TRBV4-1|TRBJ1-2|16
TGCGCCAGCAGCCAAGATCAAGGGGTAATAGGTAATGGCTACACCTTC
CASSQDQGVIGNGYTF
>.|.|TRBV19|TRBJ2-7|13
TGTGCCAGTAGGGACAGACAGACCAACGAGCAGTACTTC
CASRDRQTNEQYF
>.|.|TRBV5-1|TRBJ2-3|15
TGCGCCAGCAGCTTGGGGGGCAAGTCCACAGATACGCAGTATTTT
CASSLGGKSTDTQYF
>.|.|TRBV6-1|TRBJ2-5|15
TGTGCCAGCAGCGTTCTCAGGGGACGCCAAGAGACCCAGTACTTC
CASSVLRGRQETQYF
>.|.|TRBV5-6|TRBJ2-7|14
TGTGCCAGCAGCCCCTCGGGACTCACGGCAGAGCAGTACTTC
CASSPSGLTAEQYF
>TRBD1|.|TRBV30|TRBJ2-7|14
TGTGCCTGGAACTACGACAGGGAGCCTTACGAGCAGTACTTC
CAWNYDREPYEQYF
>TRBD1|.|TRBV5-4|TRBJ1-1|15
TGTGCCAGCAGCCCGTCGGGACAGGGGAACACTGAAGCTTTCTTT
CASSPSGQGNTEAFF
>TRBD1|.|TRBV10-3|TRBJ1-2|13
TGTGCCATCAGTGGAGACAGGGTGCATGGCTACACCTTC
CAISGDRVHGYTF
>.|.|TRBV2|TRBJ1-2|17
TGTGCCAGCAGTGAATGGGAGACGCCCTACTCGCACTATGGCTACACCTTC
CASSEWETPYSHYGYTF
>TRBD1|.|TRBV4-1|TRBJ1-1|15
TGCGCCAGCAGCCAAAAAGGGGACAGGAACACTGAAGCTTTCTTT
CASSQKGDRNTEAFF
>TRBD1|.|TRBV6-4|TRBJ2-3|14
TGTGCCAGCAGTCCGACAGGGGGCACAGATACGCAGTATTTT
CASSPTGGTDTQYF
>TRBD1|.|TRBV28|TRBJ2-2|14
TGTGCCAGCAGCCCGACAGGGGGCACCGGGGAGCTGTTTTTT
CASSPTGGTGELFF
>.|.|TRBV2|TRBJ2-1|14
TGTGCCAGCAGTGGGCTAGGAGTCAAGAATGAGCAGTTCTTC
CASSGLGVKNEQFF